This TCR beta chain emerged from a study of metastatic and nonmetastatic thyroid tumors. Ahead of thyroid surgery, no patient had received treatment of any kind. Germline values: CDR1 MNHNS, CDR2 SASEGT. Trimming pared 4 bases from V and 3 bases from J, leaving 13 bases between. The CDR3 loop spans 16 amino acids. TCRdb re-clonotyped the PCR reads through MiXCR. The table lists some 35,000 clones, 35% to 45% of them singletons. The V call is TRBV6-1, the J call TRBJ1-6; TRBD1 might be the D (5 bases). The receptor was isolated from a female donor with papillary thyroid cancer or a benign thyroid nodule (not recorded which). Some clones in this sample may be carry-over from other donors' samples. Sequencing was performed on tumor tissue. The CDR3 DNA reads as TGTGCCAGCAGTGGGAATGGGGCAGGCTATAATTCACCCCTCCACTTT. This codes for CASSGNGAGYNSPLHF.